This T cell receptor beta chain originates from a study of blood T cell repertoires in COVID-19. Across the whole study: Both acute and convalescent COVID-19 samples were obtained from the United States, Italy and Spain. T cells, B-cell-depleted T cells, or PBMCs supplied cDNA or gDNA.

As originally analysed: How many nucleated cells were present was estimated from reference gene primer amplification. Assay: immunoSEQ multiplex PCR; the TCRdb copy retains only in-frame clones and omits some. From that table come the V and J calls and clone size; the DNA was used to work out D and trimming. The sample shows roughly 150,000 clones, around 84% of them seen only once. The J segment lost 2 bases and the V segment lost 4 bases, leaving 15 bases of the junction unmatched. This CDR3 has 17 residues. Germline V gene lookup returns CDR1 SGHDT and CDR2 YYEEEE. Study members were between about 18 and 100 years old and lived in approximately 25 US regions.

The sample consisted of PBMCs or T cells enriched from blood (not recorded which). The rearrangement links TRBV5-6 to TRBJ2-7, with TRBD2 matching 7 bases. The clonotype originates from a woman aged 45-60 years who had recovered from COVID-19. The CDR3 DNA is TGTGCCAGCAGCCCTTCTATGAGGACTAGTGGGCCCTACGAGCAGTACTTC. Protein product: CASSPSMRTSGPYEQYF.